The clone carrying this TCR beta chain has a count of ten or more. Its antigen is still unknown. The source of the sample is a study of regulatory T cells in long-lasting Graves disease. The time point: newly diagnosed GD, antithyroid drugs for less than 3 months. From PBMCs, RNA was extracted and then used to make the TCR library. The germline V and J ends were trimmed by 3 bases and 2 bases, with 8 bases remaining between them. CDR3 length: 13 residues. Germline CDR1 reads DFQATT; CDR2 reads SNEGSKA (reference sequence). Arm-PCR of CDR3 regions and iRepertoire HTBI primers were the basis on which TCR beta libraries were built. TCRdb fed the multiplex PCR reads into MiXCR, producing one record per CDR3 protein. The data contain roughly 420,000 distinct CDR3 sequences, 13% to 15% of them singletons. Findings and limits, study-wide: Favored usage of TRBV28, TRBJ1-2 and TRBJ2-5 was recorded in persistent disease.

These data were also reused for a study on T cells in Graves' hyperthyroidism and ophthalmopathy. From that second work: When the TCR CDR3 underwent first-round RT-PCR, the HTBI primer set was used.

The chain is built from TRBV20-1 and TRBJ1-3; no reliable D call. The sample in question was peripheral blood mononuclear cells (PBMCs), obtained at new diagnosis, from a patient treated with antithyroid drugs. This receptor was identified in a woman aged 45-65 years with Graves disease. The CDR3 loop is CSARRVAGNTIYF. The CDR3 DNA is TGCAGTGCTAGGCGAGTAGCTGGAAACACCATATATTTT.